A selection of T cell receptor beta chains follows, all from one sample in a study of blood T cell repertoires in COVID-19. Generated by immunoSEQ multiplex PCR, the TCRdb table keeps only in-frame clones and is missing some. The sample holds fewer than 400,000 clones, more than 70% seen once. The sample was peripheral blood. The receptors were sampled from a man aged 30-40 years with active or convalescent COVID-19. Each CDR3 is given with its conserved first and last residue. D genes are given only for firm matches.

d_gene,v_gene,j_gene,CDR3nt,CDR3aa
.,TRBV7-3,TRBJ2-5,TGTGCCAGCAGCCCCCAGGGCGGTGGGCGCGAGACCCAGTACTTC,CASSPQGGGRETQYF
TRBD2,TRBV6-5,TRBJ2-2,TGTGCCAGCGGTAGCGGGGGGGACACCGGGGAGCTGTTTTTT,CASGSGGDTGELFF
.,TRBV19,TRBJ1-3,TGTGCCAGTAGTATGCAGGACTCTGGAAACACCATATATTTT,CASSMQDSGNTIYF
.,TRBV12-3/TRBV12-4,TRBJ2-7,TGTGCCAGCAGGAAAGAGGGCTACGAGCAGTACTTC,CASRKEGYEQYF
.,TRBV6-4,TRBJ2-6,TGTGCCAGCAGTCCACAGGCCCCTGGGGCCAACGTCCTGACTTTC,CASSPQAPGANVLTF
.,TRBV10-1,TRBJ2-2,TGCGCCAGCAGTGCGCCCGGGGAACGGAACACCGGGGAGCTGTTTTTT,CASSAPGERNTGELFF
TRBD2,TRBV5-1,TRBJ2-3,TGCGCCAGCAGTTCGGGACTAGCGGTTTGGGGAGATACGCAGTATTTT,CASSSGLAVWGDTQYF
.,TRBV7-6,TRBJ1-5,TGTGCCAGCAGCTTAGCAGGAGGTAGCAATCAGCCCCAGCATTTT,CASSLAGGSNQPQHF
TRBD1,TRBV27,TRBJ2-7,TGTGCCAGCAGTTTTACCGGGACAGGGGGCGAGCAGTACTTC,CASSFTGTGGEQYF
TRBD1,TRBV12-3/TRBV12-4,TRBJ2-1,TGTGCCAGCAGTCCGGACAGGGGTGAGCAGTTCTTC,CASSPDRGEQFF